These 9 T cell receptor beta chains came from one sample sequenced in a study of cytomegalovirus exposure and HLA in healthy donors. PCR involved 60 Vbeta and 13 Jbeta primers. TCRdb's table, derived via immunoSEQ multiplex PCR, lists solely in-frame clones and lacks some. The sample records about 43,000 clones, roughly 80% being singletons. The sequenced sample was PBMCs. The receptors stem from a man aged 25 to 40 in good health and CMV-seronegative.

The chain joins TRBV6-5 to TRBJ2-3, with 7 bases matching TRBD2. The CDR3 has 15 amino acids. V was pared by 2 bases and J by 1 base, with 3 bases of the junction left unmatched. Germline V lookup: CDR1 MNHEY, CDR2 SVGAGI. This CDR3 is CASSYGGSRTDTQYF. In DNA, the CDR3 is TGTGCCAGCAGTTACGGCGGGAGCCGCACAGATACGCAGTATTTT.

The chain joins TRBV19 to TRBJ2-7; 12 positions match TRBD1. Germline CDR1 is LNHDA and CDR2 is SQIVND (reference sequence). This CDR3 region has 15 residues. V lost 8 bases, J lost 6 bases, and 11 bases stayed unmatched. The CDR3 reads CASQGSGTGGFEQYF. CDR3 DNA sequence: TGTGCCAGTCAAGGGTCCGGGACAGGGGGCTTCGAGCAGTACTTC.

This clone has a handful of counts. The chain combines TRBV6-1 with TRBJ1-2; D might be TRBD1 (5 bases). This CDR3 is 16 amino acids long. Germline V gene lookup returns CDR1 MNHNS and CDR2 SASEGT. Trimming took 0 bases from V and 1 from J, leaving 12 bases between them. Here the CDR3 DNA reads TGTGCCAGCAGTGAAGCGCAGGGCCTCGTTAACTATGGCTACACCTTC. Its translation: CASSEAQGLVNYGYTF.

The rearrangement joins TRBV19 to TRBJ1-2; maybe TRBD1 (6 bases). Trimming left V 6 bases short and J 1 base short, with 12 bases between. This CDR3 is built from 14 residues. Germline V gene data show CDR1 as LNHDA and CDR2 as SQIVND (reference sequence). The CDR3 DNA is TGTGCCAGTAGAGACCCACAGGGTAACTATGGCTACACCTTC. Its translation is CASRDPQGNYGYTF.

This chain links TRBV5-4 with TRBJ2-7, with a weak D call TRBD2 (5 bases). The V gene lost 4 bases and the J gene lost 2 bases, with 16 bases spanning the gap. From germline, CDR1 is SGHNT and CDR2 YYREEE (reference sequence). The CDR3 extends over 15 amino acids. The CDR3 here is CASSRLGEAAYEQYF. The CDR3 nucleotides read TGTGCCAGCAGCCGACTCGGGGAAGCAGCCTACGAGCAGTACTTC.

The chain couples TRBV28 to TRBJ1-4; possible D gene TRBD1, 6 bases. The length of the CDR3 is 15 residues. The ends were cut back, 8 bases at V and 3 bases at J, with 16 bases in the middle. Per germline, CDR1 MDHEN and CDR2 SYDVKM. CDR3 sequence (DNA): TGTGCCAGCCGAACTCACAGGGTCGCTAATGAAAAACTGTTTTTT. Protein: CASRTHRVANEKLFF.

The V and J genes are TRBV7-9 and TRBJ2-7; TRBD2 agrees at 7 bases. Trimming at V came to 5 bases and at J to 2 bases, leaving 9 bases not matched to a gene. This CDR3 has 15 amino acids. In germline, CDR1 is SEHNR, CDR2 FQNEAQ (reference sequence). CDR3 sequence reads: CASSPQAGNTYEQYF. Here the CDR3 DNA reads TGTGCCAGCAGCCCACAAGCGGGGAATACCTACGAGCAGTACTTC.

The V and J genes are TRBV4-1 and TRBJ2-5; unclear D gene. CDR1 is MGHRA and CDR2 is YSYEKL in the germline V gene. The CDR3 runs 14 residues. V lost 0 bases, J lost 6 bases, and 11 bases lay in between. Here the CDR3 reads CASSQDTFTKTQYF. The CDR3 nucleotides are TGCGCCAGCAGCCAAGATACATTTACAAAGACCCAGTACTTC.

This clone occurred a few times. The CDR3 reads CASSIGRASGRSDNEQFF. CDR3 coding DNA: TGTGCCAGTAGTATAGGGAGGGCTAGCGGGAGGTCTGACAATGAGCAGTTCTTC. The chain carries TRBV19 and TRBJ2-1; TRBD2 agrees at 11 bases. From germline, CDR1 is LNHDA and CDR2 SQIVND (reference sequence). Trimming cost V 1 base and J 5 bases; bases outside gene matches: 10. CDR3 length: 18 residues.